This TCR beta chain comes out of a study of blood T cell repertoires in COVID-19. Study context: Sources were T cells, B-cell-depleted T cells, or PBMCs; the material itself was cDNA or gDNA.

Per the authors' pipeline: Reference gene primer amplification gave nucleated cell count estimates. The method was immunoSEQ multiplex PCR; TCRdb's version includes in-frame clones alone and lacks a portion of them. Clonal size and the V and J genes are those of that table, whereas D and trimming came from the DNA. The table shows tens of thousands of clones, with around 90% occurring only once. Germline assignment: CDR1 SGHAT and CDR2 FQNNGV. V gave up 0 bases and J gave up 4 bases, with 8 bases separating them. This CDR3 has 14 residues. This sequence was found in a woman between 65 and 79 years old with acute or convalescent COVID-19. The genes are TRBV11-2 and TRBJ2-3, with D perhaps matching TRBD1 (5 bases). Sequenced sample: peripheral blood. CDR3 sequence: CASSLDRVSDTQYF. DNA of the CDR3: TGTGCCAGCAGCTTAGACAGGGTTTCAGATACGCAGTATTTT.